This paragraph reports one T cell receptor beta chain. Amplification used 60 Vbeta primers and 13 Jbeta primers. The table came from immunoSEQ multiplex PCR; TCRdb's copy has only in-frame clones and leaves some out. Reported are some 89,000 clones; the ten largest clones contain around 3.4%. The CDR3 extends over 16 amino acids. Germline trimming cut 4 bases from V and 4 bases from J; bases unmatched to any gene: 9. Germline V gene data show CDR1 as MNHEY and CDR2 as SMNVEV (reference sequence). This specimen belongs to a study of cytomegalovirus exposure and HLA in healthy donors. Across the whole study: Clustering assigned 70% to 85% of the roughly 420 genotyped donors to the Caucasian-associated ancestry cluster.

The source material was PBMCs. This receptor was obtained from a woman aged 30 to 39 in good health and CMV-seronegative. The chain combines TRBV27 with TRBJ1-2; 10 positions agree with TRBD1. This CDR3 reads CASSSYGTGASYGYTF. CDR3 nucleotides: TGTGCCAGCAGTTCATACGGGACAGGGGCCTCCTATGGCTACACCTTC.